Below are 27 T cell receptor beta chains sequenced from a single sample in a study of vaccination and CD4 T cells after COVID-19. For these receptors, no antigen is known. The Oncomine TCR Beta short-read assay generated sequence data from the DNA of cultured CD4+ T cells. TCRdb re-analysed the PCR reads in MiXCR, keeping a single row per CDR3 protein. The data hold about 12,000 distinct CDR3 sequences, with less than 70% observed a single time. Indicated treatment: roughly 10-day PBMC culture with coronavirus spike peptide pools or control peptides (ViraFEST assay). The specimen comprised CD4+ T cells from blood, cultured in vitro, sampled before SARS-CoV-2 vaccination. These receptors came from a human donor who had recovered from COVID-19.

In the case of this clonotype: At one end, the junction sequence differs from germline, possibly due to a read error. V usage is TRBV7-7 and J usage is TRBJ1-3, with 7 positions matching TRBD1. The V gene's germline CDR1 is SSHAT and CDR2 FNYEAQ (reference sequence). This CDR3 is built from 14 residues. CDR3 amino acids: CASSTGVFGNTIYF. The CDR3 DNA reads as TGTGCTAGCAGTACAGGGGTTTTCGGAAACACCATATATTTT.

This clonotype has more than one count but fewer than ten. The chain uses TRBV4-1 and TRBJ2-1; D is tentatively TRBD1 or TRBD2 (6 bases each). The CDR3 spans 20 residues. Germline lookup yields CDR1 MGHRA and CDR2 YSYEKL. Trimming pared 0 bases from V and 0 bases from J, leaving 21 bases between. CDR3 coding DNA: TGCGCCAGCAGCCAAGATGCCCGTAGATGGGGGGCCAGCTCCTACAATGAGCAGTTCTTC. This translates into CASSQDARRWGASSYNEQFF.

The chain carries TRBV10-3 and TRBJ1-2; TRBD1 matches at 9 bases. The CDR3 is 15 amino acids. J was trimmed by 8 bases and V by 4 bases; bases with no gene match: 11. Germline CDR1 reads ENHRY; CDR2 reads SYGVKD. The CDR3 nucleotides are TGTGCCATCAGTGCCGGACAGGGGTCCGAAGTAGGCTACACCTTC. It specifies CAISAGQGSEVGYTF.

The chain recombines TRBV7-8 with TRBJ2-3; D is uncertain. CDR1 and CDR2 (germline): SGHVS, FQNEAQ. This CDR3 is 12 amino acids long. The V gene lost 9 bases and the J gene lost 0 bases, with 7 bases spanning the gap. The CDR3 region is CASFGSTDTQYF. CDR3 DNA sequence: TGTGCCAGTTTTGGAAGCACAGATACGCAGTATTTT.

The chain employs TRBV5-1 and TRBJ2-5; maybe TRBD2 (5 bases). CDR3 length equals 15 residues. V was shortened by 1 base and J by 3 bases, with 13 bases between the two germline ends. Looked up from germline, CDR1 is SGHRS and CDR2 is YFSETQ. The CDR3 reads CASSLLGSQEETQYF. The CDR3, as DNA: TGCGCCAGCAGCTTGCTGGGGAGTCAGGAAGAGACCCAGTACTTC.

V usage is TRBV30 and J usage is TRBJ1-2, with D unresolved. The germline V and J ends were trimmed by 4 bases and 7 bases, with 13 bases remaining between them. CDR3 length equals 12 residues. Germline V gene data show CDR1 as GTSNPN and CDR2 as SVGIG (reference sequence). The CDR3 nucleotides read TGTGCCTGGAAGCTACCGGCAGCTGGCTACACCTTC. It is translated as CAWKLPAAGYTF.

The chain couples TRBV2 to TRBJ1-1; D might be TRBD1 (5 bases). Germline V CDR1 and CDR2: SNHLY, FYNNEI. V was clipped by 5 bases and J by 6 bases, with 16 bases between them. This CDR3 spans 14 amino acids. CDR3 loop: CASSRTLLGAEAFF. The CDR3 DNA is TGTGCCAGCAGTCGGACACTCCTAGGCGCTGAAGCTTTCTTT.

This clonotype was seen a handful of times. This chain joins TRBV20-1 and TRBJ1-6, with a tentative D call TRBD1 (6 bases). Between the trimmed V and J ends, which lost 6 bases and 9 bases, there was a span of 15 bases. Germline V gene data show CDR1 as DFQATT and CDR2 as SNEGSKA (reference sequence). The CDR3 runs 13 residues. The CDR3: CSAWGHIPSPLHF. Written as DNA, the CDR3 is TGCAGTGCATGGGGACATATCCCTTCACCCCTCCACTTT.

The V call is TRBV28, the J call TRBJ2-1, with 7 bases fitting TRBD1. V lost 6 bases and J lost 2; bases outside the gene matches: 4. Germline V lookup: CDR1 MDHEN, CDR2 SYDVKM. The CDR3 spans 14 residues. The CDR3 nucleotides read TGTGCCAGCAGGACTCAGGGGGCCTACAATGAGCAGTTCTTC. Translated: CASRTQGAYNEQFF.

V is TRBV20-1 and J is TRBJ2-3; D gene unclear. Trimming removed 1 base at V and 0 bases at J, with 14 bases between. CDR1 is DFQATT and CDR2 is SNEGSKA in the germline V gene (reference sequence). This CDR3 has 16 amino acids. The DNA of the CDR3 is TGCAGTGCTAGAGTCACTTTGGATACTAGCACAGATACGCAGTATTTT. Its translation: CSARVTLDTSTDTQYF.

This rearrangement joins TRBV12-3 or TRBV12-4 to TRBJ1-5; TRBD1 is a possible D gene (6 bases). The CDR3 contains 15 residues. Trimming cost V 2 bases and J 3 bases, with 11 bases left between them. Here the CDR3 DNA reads TGTGCCAGCAGTTTATACAGGGACGACAATCAGCCCCAGCATTTT. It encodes CASSLYRDDNQPQHF.

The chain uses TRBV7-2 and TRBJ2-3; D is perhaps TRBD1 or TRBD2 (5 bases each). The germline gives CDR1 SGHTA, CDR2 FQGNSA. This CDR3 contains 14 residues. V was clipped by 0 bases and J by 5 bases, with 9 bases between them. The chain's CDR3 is CASSLAVGVDTQYF. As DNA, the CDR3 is TGTGCCAGCAGCTTAGCGGTGGGGGTAGATACGCAGTATTTT.

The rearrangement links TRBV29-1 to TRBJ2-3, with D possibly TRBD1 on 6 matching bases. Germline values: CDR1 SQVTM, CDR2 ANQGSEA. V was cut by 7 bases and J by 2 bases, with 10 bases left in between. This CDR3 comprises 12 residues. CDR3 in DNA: TGCAGCGCCAGGGACAACACAGATACGCAGTATTTT. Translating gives CSARDNTDTQYF.

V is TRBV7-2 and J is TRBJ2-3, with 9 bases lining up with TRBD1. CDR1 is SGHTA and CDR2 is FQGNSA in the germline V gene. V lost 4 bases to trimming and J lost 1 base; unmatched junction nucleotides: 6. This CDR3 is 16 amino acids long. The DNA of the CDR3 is TGTGCCAGCAGCTCCCGACAGGGGGGTGGCACAGATACGCAGTATTTT. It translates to CASSSRQGGGTDTQYF.

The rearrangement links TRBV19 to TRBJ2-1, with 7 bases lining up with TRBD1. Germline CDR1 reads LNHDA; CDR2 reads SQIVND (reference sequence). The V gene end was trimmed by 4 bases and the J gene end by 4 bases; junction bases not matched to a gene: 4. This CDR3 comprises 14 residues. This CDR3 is CASSRDREYNEQFF. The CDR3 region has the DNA TGTGCCAGTAGTAGAGACAGGGAGTACAATGAGCAGTTCTTC.

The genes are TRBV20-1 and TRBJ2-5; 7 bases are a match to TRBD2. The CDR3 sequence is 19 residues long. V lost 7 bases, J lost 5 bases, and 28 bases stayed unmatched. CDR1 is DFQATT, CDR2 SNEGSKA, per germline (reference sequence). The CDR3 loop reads CSVRGATAGVSSLVETQYF. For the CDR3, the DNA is TGCAGTGTCCGGGGAGCGACGGCGGGAGTTAGTAGTCTGGTGGAGACCCAGTACTTC.

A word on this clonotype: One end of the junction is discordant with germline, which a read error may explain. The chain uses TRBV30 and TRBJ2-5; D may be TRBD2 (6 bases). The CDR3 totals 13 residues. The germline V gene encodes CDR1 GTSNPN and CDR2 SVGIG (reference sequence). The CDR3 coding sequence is TGTGCCTGGAGCGGGGAGGTCCAAAAGACCCAGTACTTC. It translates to CAWSGEVQKTQYF.

For the CDR3, the DNA is TGCGCCAGCACGGTGCTAGCGGGAGGTGCGGACGGGGAGCTGTTTTTT. Translation gives CASTVLAGGADGELFF. The rearrangement uses TRBV5-1 and TRBJ2-2, with TRBD2 matching over 11 bases. CDR1 is SGHRS, CDR2 YFSETQ, per germline. The CDR3 covers 16 residues. V was clipped by 6 bases and J by 7 bases; unmatched bases: 11.

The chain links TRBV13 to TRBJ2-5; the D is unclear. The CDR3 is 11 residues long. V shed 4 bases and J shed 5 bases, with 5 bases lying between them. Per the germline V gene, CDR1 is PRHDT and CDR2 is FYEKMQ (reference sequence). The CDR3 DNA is TGTGCCAGCAGCTCCAGCGAGACCCAGTACTTC. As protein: CASSSSETQYF.

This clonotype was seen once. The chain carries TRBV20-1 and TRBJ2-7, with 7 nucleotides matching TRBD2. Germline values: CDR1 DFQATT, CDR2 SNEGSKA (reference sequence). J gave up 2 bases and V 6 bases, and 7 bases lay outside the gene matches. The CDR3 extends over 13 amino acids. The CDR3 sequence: CSALSAGAYEQYF. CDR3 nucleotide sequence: TGCAGTGCACTTAGCGCGGGGGCCTACGAGCAGTACTTC.

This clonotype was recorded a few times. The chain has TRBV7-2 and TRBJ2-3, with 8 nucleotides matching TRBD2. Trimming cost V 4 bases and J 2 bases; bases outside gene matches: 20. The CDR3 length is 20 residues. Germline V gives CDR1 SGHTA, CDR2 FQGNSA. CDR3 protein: CASSSGGLAGGLGVTDTQYF. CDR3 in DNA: TGTGCCAGCAGCTCCGGGGGGCTAGCGGGCGGGCTTGGCGTCACAGATACGCAGTATTTT.

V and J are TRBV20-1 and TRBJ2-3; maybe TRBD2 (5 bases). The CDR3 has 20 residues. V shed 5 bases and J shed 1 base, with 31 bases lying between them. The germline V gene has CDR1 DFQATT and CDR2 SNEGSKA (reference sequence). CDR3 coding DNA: TGCAGTGCTCAGGATATAACCGGTTTACTTGGACTCCCCCGCACAGATACGCAGTATTTT. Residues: CSAQDITGLLGLPRTDTQYF.

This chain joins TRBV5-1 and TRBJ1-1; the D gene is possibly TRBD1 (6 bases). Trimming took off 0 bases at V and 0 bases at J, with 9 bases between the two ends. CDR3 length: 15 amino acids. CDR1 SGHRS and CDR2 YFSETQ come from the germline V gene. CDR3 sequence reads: CASSLGGQLNTEAFF. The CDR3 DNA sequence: TGCGCCAGCAGCTTGGGGGGACAATTGAACACTGAAGCTTTCTTT. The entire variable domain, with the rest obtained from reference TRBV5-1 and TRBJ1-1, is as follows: KAGVTQTPRYLIKTRGQQVTLSCSPISGHRSVSWYQQTPGQGLQFLFEYFSETQRNKGNFPGRFSGRQFSNSRSEMNVSTLELGDSALYLCASSLGGQLNTEAFFGQGTRLTVV.

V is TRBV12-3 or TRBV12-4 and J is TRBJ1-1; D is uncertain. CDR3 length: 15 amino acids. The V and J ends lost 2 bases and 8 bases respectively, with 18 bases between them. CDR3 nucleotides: TGTGCCAGCAGTTTACGGGATGGAGGGCTCCGCGAAGCTTTCTTT. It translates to CASSLRDGGLREAFF.

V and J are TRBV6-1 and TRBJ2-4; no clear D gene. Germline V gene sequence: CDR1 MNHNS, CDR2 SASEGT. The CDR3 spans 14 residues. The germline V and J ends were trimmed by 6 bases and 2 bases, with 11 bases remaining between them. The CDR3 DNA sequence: TGTGCCAGCAGAGGACCGCTCCCCAAAAACATTCAGTACTTC. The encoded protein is CASRGPLPKNIQYF.

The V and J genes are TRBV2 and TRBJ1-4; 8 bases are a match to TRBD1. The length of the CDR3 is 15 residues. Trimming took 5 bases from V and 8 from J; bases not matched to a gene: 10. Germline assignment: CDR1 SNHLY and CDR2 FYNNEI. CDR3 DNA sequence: TGTGCCAGCAGTTCCGGACAGGGCCAATTCGAAAAACTGTTTTTT. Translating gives CASSSGQGQFEKLFF.

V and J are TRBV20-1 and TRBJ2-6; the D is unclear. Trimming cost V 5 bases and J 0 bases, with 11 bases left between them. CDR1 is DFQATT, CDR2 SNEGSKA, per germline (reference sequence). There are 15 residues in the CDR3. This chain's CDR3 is CSAPAPNSGANVLTF. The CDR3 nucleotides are TGCAGTGCTCCAGCCCCAAACTCTGGGGCCAACGTCCTGACTTTC.